The clone carrying this TCR beta chain was seen a handful of times. The data stem from a study of blood T cell repertoires in COVID-19. Study background: Samples representing acute and convalescent COVID-19 were sourced from the United States, Italy and Spain. From T cells, B-cell-depleted T cells, or PBMCs came the material, which was cDNA or gDNA.

Method: immunoSEQ multiplex PCR; TCRdb's copy keeps in-frame clones and lacks some. Of some 150,000 clones listed, 84% are singletons. Participant reports of clinical history set cohort assignment. The V end was cut by 3 bases, the J end by 4 bases, with 21 bases between. Germline V CDR1 and CDR2: SQVTM, ANQGSEA. The CDR3 spans 16 residues. The V and J genes are TRBV29-1 and TRBJ1-2, with D perhaps matching TRBD1 (5 bases). The sequenced sample was PBMCs or T cells enriched from blood (not recorded which). The clonotype comes from a man over 45 who had recovered from COVID-19. CDR3 protein: CSVDPAGRGLGYGYTF. In DNA, the CDR3 is TGCAGCGTTGATCCCGCAGGGAGGGGTCTTGGCTATGGCTACACCTTC. The full variable domain, with the rest looked up from reference TRBV29-1 and TRBJ1-2, is SAVISQKPSRDICQRGTSLTIQCQVDSQVTMMFWYRQQPGQSLTLIATANQGSEATYESGFVIDKFPISRPNLTFSTLTVSNMSPEDSSIYLCSVDPAGRGLGYGYTFGSGTRLTVV.